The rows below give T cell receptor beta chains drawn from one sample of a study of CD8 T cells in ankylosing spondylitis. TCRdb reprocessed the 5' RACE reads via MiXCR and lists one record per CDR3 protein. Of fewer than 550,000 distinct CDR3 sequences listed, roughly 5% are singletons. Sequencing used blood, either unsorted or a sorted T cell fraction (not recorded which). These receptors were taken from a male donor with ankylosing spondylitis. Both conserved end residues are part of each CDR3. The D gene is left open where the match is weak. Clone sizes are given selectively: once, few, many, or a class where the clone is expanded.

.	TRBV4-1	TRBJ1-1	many	TGCGCCAGCAGGATGAACACTGAAGCTTTCTTT	CASRMNTEAFF
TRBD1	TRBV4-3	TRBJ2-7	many	TGCGCCAGCAGCCAAGATCGGTATAGGGGGCGCGAGCAGTACTTC	CASSQDRYRGREQYF
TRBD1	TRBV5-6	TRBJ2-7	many	TGTGCCAGCAGCTTCCAGGGGGCGCGTTCCCACGAGCAGTACTTC	CASSFQGARSHEQYF
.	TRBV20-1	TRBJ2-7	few	TGCAGTGCTAGTGCGCGAGGCCCGAGCTCCTACGAGCAGTACTTC	CSASARGPSSYEQYF
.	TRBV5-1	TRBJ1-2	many	TGCGCCAGCAGCTTGGACCGTCCGAACTATGGCTACACCTTC	CASSLDRPNYGYTF
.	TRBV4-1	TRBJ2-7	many	TGCGCCAGCAGCCAAGACCGGGACACACTCTACGAGCAGTACTTC	CASSQDRDTLYEQYF
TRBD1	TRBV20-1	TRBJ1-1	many	TGCAGTGCCCGGACAGGGAATACGAACACTGAAGCTTTCTTT	CSARTGNTNTEAFF
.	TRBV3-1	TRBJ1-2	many	TGTGCCAGCAGCCCCCGAGGCCCCAGTACTAACTATGGCTACACCTTC	CASSPRGPSTNYGYTF
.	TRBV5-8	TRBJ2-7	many	TGTGCCAGCAGCTTACTGACGATGGACTACGAGCAGTACTTC	CASSLLTMDYEQYF
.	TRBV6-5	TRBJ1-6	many	TGTGCCAGCAGTTTTAATAGAGGTTCACCCCTCCACTTT	CASSFNRGSPLHF
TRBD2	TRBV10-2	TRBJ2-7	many	TGCGCCAGCAGGGGGACTAGACAGAGCTCCTACGAGCAGTACTTC	CASRGTRQSSYEQYF
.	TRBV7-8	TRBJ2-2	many	TGTGCCAGCAGCTTGGTGACTGACCTGGCGGGGGGGGAGCTGTTTTTT	CASSLVTDLAGGELFF
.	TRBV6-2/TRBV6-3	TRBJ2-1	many	TGTGCCAGCAGTTACCGGGGTGGTGAGCAGTTCTTC	CASSYRGGEQFF
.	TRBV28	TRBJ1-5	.	TGTGCCAGCATCCAGGGCGGATATAGCAATCAGCCCCAGCATTTT	CASIQGGYSNQPQHF
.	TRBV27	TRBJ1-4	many	TGTGCCAGCAGTTTCTTGTCAACTAATGAAAAACTGTTTTTT	CASSFLSTNEKLFF
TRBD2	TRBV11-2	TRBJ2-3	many	TGTGCCAGCAGCTGGGGACTAGCGGGAGGGTATTATGGCACAGATACGCAGTATTTT	CASSWGLAGGYYGTDTQYF
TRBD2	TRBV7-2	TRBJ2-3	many	TGTGCCAGCAGCTTACAGGGACTATCGACGCAGTATTTT	CASSLQGLSTQYF